A single sample gave rise to the 5 T cell receptor beta chains below, sequenced in a study of control samples from healthy donors and cancer patients. Repertoires were generated with immunoSEQ multiplex PCR, while TCRdb's copy carries only in-frame clones and drops some. The sample contains fewer than 200,000 clones, around 94% of which appear only once. Source material: blood. The origin of the receptors is a man under 40 in good health.

The genes are TRBV30 and TRBJ2-6; D perhaps matches TRBD1 (5 bases). Trimming stripped 0 bases from V and 0 bases from J, with 9 bases between. Germline CDR1 and CDR2: GTSNPN and SVGIG (reference sequence). CDR3 length equals 16 residues. The CDR3 spells CAWSVQGASGANVLTF. DNA of the CDR3: TGTGCCTGGAGTGTACAAGGGGCCTCTGGGGCCAACGTCCTGACTTTC.

This chain connects TRBV2 to TRBJ2-3, with a tentative D call TRBD1 (6 bases). In germline, CDR1 is SNHLY, CDR2 FYNNEI. The V end was cut by 2 bases, the J end by 3 bases, with 18 bases between. This CDR3 spans 17 amino acids. The CDR3: CASSESAWGRGTDTQYF. CDR3 nucleotides: TGTGCCAGCAGTGAAAGCGCGTGGGGGCGCGGAACAGATACGCAGTATTTT.

This chain connects TRBV3-1 (or the pseudogene TRBV3-2) to TRBJ2-7; D call uncertain. This CDR3 contains 10 residues. The germline V gene encodes CDR1 LGHDT and CDR2 YNNKEL (reference sequence). The V gene lost 4 bases and the J gene lost 3 bases, with 1 base spanning the gap. The CDR3 region is CASSRYEQYF. DNA of the CDR3: TGTGCCAGCAGCCGCTACGAGCAGTACTTC.

The genes are TRBV19 and TRBJ1-2; no firm D call. V gave up 4 bases and J gave up 4 bases, with 22 bases separating them. The CDR3 covers 17 residues. The V gene's germline CDR1 is LNHDA and CDR2 SQIVND (reference sequence). The CDR3 nucleotides read TGTGCCAGTAGTAGAGCCCAGGCCGGGGTCCCATTCTATGGCTACACCTTC. Translated, it gives CASSRAQAGVPFYGYTF. The variable domain in full, with the rest retrieved from reference TRBV19 and TRBJ1-2, is DGGITQSPKYLFRKEGQNVTLSCEQNLNHDAMYWYRQDPGQGLRLIYYSQIVNDFQKGDIAEGYSVSREKKESFPLTVTSAQKNPTAFYLCASSRAQAGVPFYGYTFGSGTRLTVV.

The chain is built from TRBV5-1 and TRBJ2-1; possible D gene TRBD2, 5 bases. The V gene's germline CDR1 is SGHRS and CDR2 YFSETQ. The CDR3 length is 13 residues. V was trimmed by 1 base and J by 5 bases, leaving 7 bases between them. CDR3 sequence: CASSLRGNNEQFF. CDR3 coding DNA: TGCGCCAGCAGCTTGAGAGGGAACAATGAGCAGTTCTTC.